The clone carrying this TCR beta chain came up once. Other DNA sequences from this sample encode an identical CDR3 as well. TCRdb keeps only in-frame clones here, not all; method: immunoSEQ multiplex PCR. The sample contains some 120,000 clones, under 70% of which appear only once. This entry belongs to a study of shared clonotypes between healthy human individuals. Germline CDR1 is SGHRS and CDR2 is YFSETQ. CDR3 size: 15 residues. The germline V and J ends were trimmed by 0 bases and 0 bases, with 7 bases remaining between them. This TCR was sampled from a woman in her 30s in good health. The sequencing input was memory CD8+ T cells sorted from blood. Subset specified: CD45RO+ cells pooled with CCR7-negative TemRA cells. This chain joins TRBV5-1 and TRBJ2-1, with D hard to call. This CDR3 is CASSLDSHSYNEQFF. The DNA of the CDR3 is TGCGCCAGCAGCTTGGATTCCCACTCCTACAATGAGCAGTTCTTC.